The rows below give T cell receptor beta chains drawn from one sample of a study of T cells in localized non-small cell lung cancer. Profiled with immunoSEQ multiplex PCR; TCRdb holds only in-frame clones, not every one. Here the sample spans roughly 30,000 clones, about 90% being singletons. The material sequenced was peripheral blood, taken before any cancer treatment. The receptors were sampled from a woman between 35 and 70 years old with stage I lung adenocarcinoma. Both conserved end residues are part of each CDR3. The D gene is left open where the match is weak. Clone size is given for some rows only: seen once, a few or many times, or a class if the clone is expanded.

J gene: TRBJ2-7; D gene: TRBD1; V gene: TRBV27; clone size: .; CDR3 protein: CASSPGTEGYEQYF; CDR3 DNA: TGTGCCAGCAGTCCCGGGACAGAGGGCTACGAGCAGTACTTC
J gene: TRBJ2-1; D gene: .; V gene: TRBV9; clone size: .; CDR3 protein: CASSPRWGNDNEQFF; CDR3 DNA: TGTGCCAGCAGCCCCCGTTGGGGGAATGACAATGAGCAGTTCTTC
J gene: TRBJ1-1; D gene: .; V gene: TRBV4-3; clone size: .; CDR3 protein: CASSQGGNTEAFF; CDR3 DNA: TGCGCCAGCAGTCAAGGAGGGAACACTGAAGCTTTCTTT
J gene: TRBJ1-5; D gene: .; V gene: TRBV4-3; clone size: .; CDR3 protein: CASSQEDSANQPQHF; CDR3 DNA: TGCGCCAGCAGCCAGGAGGACAGCGCCAATCAGCCCCAGCATTTT
J gene: TRBJ2-3; D gene: .; V gene: TRBV6-5; clone size: .; CDR3 protein: CASSFGTSTDTQYF; CDR3 DNA: TGTGCCAGCAGTTTCGGGACTAGCACAGATACGCAGTATTTT
J gene: TRBJ1-2; D gene: .; V gene: TRBV20-1; clone size: .; CDR3 protein: CSAREGYGYTF; CDR3 DNA: TGCAGTGCTAGAGAGGGCTATGGCTACACCTTC
J gene: TRBJ2-1; D gene: TRBD2; V gene: TRBV11-2; clone size: .; CDR3 protein: CASSLDPASGGNEQFF; CDR3 DNA: TGTGCCAGCAGCTTAGATCCAGCTAGCGGGGGAAATGAGCAGTTCTTC
J gene: TRBJ1-2; D gene: .; V gene: TRBV4-3; clone size: .; CDR3 protein: CASSQTGFNYGYTF; CDR3 DNA: TGCGCCAGCAGCCAAACCGGGTTTAACTATGGCTACACCTTC
J gene: TRBJ2-2; D gene: TRBD2; V gene: TRBV5-5; clone size: .; CDR3 protein: CASSLPRGGLPGELFF; CDR3 DNA: TGTGCCAGCAGCTTGCCGCGGGGGGGCCTCCCCGGGGAGCTGTTTTTT
J gene: TRBJ2-3; D gene: .; V gene: TRBV19; clone size: .; CDR3 protein: CASSIGALGDTQYF; CDR3 DNA: TGTGCCAGTAGTATAGGGGCCTTAGGGGATACGCAGTATTTT
J gene: TRBJ2-7; D gene: .; V gene: TRBV7-3; clone size: .; CDR3 protein: CASSLTASSYEQYF; CDR3 DNA: TGTGCCAGCAGCTTAACGGCTAGCTCCTACGAGCAGTACTTC
J gene: TRBJ1-2; D gene: .; V gene: TRBV2; clone size: .; CDR3 protein: CASNTRAPYGYTF; CDR3 DNA: TGTGCCAGCAATACACGGGCCCCCTATGGCTACACCTTC
J gene: TRBJ1-2; D gene: .; V gene: TRBV6-1; clone size: .; CDR3 protein: CASRAIINYGYTF; CDR3 DNA: TGTGCCAGCCGGGCCATCATTAACTATGGCTACACCTTC
J gene: TRBJ1-6; D gene: .; V gene: TRBV10-3; clone size: few; CDR3 protein: CAISESQNSPLHF; CDR3 DNA: TGTGCCATCAGTGAGTCACAGAATTCACCCCTCCACTTT
J gene: TRBJ2-7; D gene: TRBD1; V gene: TRBV5-5; clone size: .; CDR3 protein: CASSLRQGATEQYF; CDR3 DNA: TGTGCCAGCAGCTTGAGACAGGGGGCGACCGAGCAGTACTTC
J gene: TRBJ2-7; D gene: .; V gene: TRBV15; clone size: .; CDR3 protein: CATSRVLGEGSYEQYF; CDR3 DNA: TGTGCCACCAGCAGAGTTTTGGGAGAGGGCAGCTACGAGCAGTACTTC
J gene: TRBJ1-1; D gene: .; V gene: TRBV7-2; clone size: .; CDR3 protein: CASSSLKSGFGFTEAFF; CDR3 DNA: TGTGCCAGCAGCTCTCTGAAATCGGGGTTCGGATTCACTGAAGCTTTCTTT
J gene: TRBJ1-2; D gene: .; V gene: TRBV6-5; clone size: .; CDR3 protein: CASSYSGSSYGYTF; CDR3 DNA: TGTGCCAGCAGTTACTCGGGCAGTTCCTATGGCTACACCTTC
J gene: TRBJ2-2; D gene: TRBD1; V gene: TRBV4-1; clone size: .; CDR3 protein: CASSQHGTETGELFF; CDR3 DNA: TGCGCCAGCAGCCAACACGGGACAGAGACCGGGGAGCTGTTTTTT
J gene: TRBJ2-1; D gene: .; V gene: TRBV12-5; clone size: .; CDR3 protein: CASAFAGESYNEQFF; CDR3 DNA: TGTGCTAGTGCCTTCGCCGGAGAGTCCTACAATGAGCAGTTCTTC
J gene: TRBJ1-1; D gene: .; V gene: TRBV20-1; clone size: .; CDR3 protein: CSARGITEAFF; CDR3 DNA: TGCAGTGCAAGAGGGATCACTGAAGCTTTCTTT
J gene: TRBJ1-6; D gene: .; V gene: TRBV5-4; clone size: .; CDR3 protein: CASSFGGSDNSPLHF; CDR3 DNA: TGTGCCAGCAGCTTTGGGGGGTCTGATAATTCACCCCTCCACTTT
J gene: TRBJ2-3; D gene: .; V gene: TRBV27; clone size: .; CDR3 protein: CASSFSPTDTQYF; CDR3 DNA: TGTGCCAGCAGTTTTTCCCCCACAGATACGCAGTATTTT
J gene: TRBJ2-7; D gene: .; V gene: TRBV5-1; clone size: .; CDR3 protein: CASSFGTNSYEQYF; CDR3 DNA: TGCGCCAGCAGCTTCGGGACAAACTCCTACGAGCAGTACTTC
J gene: TRBJ2-3; D gene: TRBD2; V gene: TRBV19; clone size: .; CDR3 protein: CASSIPGKRGLTDTQYF; CDR3 DNA: TGTGCCAGTAGTATTCCAGGGAAGCGGGGCCTCACAGATACGCAGTATTTT
J gene: TRBJ1-1; D gene: .; V gene: TRBV14; clone size: .; CDR3 protein: CASSQGVGVGVAFF; CDR3 DNA: TGTGCCAGCAGCCAAGGAGTCGGGGTTGGCGTAGCTTTCTTT
J gene: TRBJ1-6; D gene: .; V gene: TRBV7-9; clone size: .; CDR3 protein: CASSPIQGVFSPLHF; CDR3 DNA: TGTGCCAGCAGCCCTATACAGGGTGTGTTTTCACCCCTCCACTTT
J gene: TRBJ2-7; D gene: .; V gene: TRBV11-1; clone size: .; CDR3 protein: CASSSRPSRSDEQYF; CDR3 DNA: TGTGCCAGCAGCTCCCGACCTTCGCGCAGCGACGAGCAGTACTTC
J gene: TRBJ2-1; D gene: TRBD2; V gene: TRBV4-3; clone size: few; CDR3 protein: CASSQVGGGAREQFF; CDR3 DNA: TGCGCCAGCAGCCAAGTGGGCGGGGGGGCACGTGAGCAGTTCTTC
J gene: TRBJ2-7; D gene: TRBD2; V gene: TRBV11-2; clone size: .; CDR3 protein: CASSFERGGRYEQYF; CDR3 DNA: TGTGCCAGCAGCTTCGAGCGGGGGGGCCGATACGAGCAGTACTTC
J gene: TRBJ1-5; D gene: TRBD1; V gene: TRBV5-5; clone size: .; CDR3 protein: CASSRDRAYQPQHF; CDR3 DNA: TGTGCCAGCAGTAGGGACAGGGCTTATCAGCCCCAGCATTTT
J gene: TRBJ1-2; D gene: .; V gene: TRBV21-1; clone size: once; CDR3 protein: CASRPPNGDSYGYTF; CDR3 DNA: TGTGCCAGCAGACCCCCTAACGGGGACAGCTATGGCTACACCTTC
J gene: TRBJ2-3; D gene: .; V gene: TRBV7-3; clone size: .; CDR3 protein: CASSFGHTGDTQYF; CDR3 DNA: TGTGCCAGCAGCTTTGGACATACTGGAGATACGCAGTATTTT
J gene: TRBJ2-1; D gene: TRBD2; V gene: TRBV7-9; clone size: .; CDR3 protein: CASSPLKHTSGGTNEQFF; CDR3 DNA: TGTGCCAGCAGTCCCCTCAAACATACTAGCGGGGGGACCAATGAGCAGTTCTTC
J gene: TRBJ1-4; D gene: .; V gene: TRBV4-1; clone size: .; CDR3 protein: CASSQYQAGRTSTRKLFF; CDR3 DNA: TGCGCCAGCAGCCAATATCAGGCAGGGCGAACCTCCACCAGAAAACTGTTTTTT
J gene: TRBJ1-2; D gene: .; V gene: TRBV2; clone size: .; CDR3 protein: CASSHRGGQVDGYTF; CDR3 DNA: TGTGCCAGCAGCCATCGCGGGGGGCAGGTCGATGGCTACACCTTC
J gene: TRBJ1-5; D gene: .; V gene: TRBV30; clone size: .; CDR3 protein: CAWSTGLQPQHF; CDR3 DNA: TGTGCCTGGAGTACAGGGCTCCAGCCCCAGCATTTT
J gene: TRBJ1-4; D gene: .; V gene: TRBV20-1; clone size: .; CDR3 protein: CSARAGEKLFF; CDR3 DNA: TGCAGTGCAAGGGCGGGTGAAAAACTGTTTTTT
J gene: TRBJ1-4; D gene: TRBD1; V gene: TRBV4-2; clone size: .; CDR3 protein: CASRGGQGSTNEKLFF; CDR3 DNA: TGTGCCAGCAGAGGTGGACAGGGATCAACTAATGAAAAACTGTTTTTT
J gene: TRBJ1-1; D gene: .; V gene: TRBV4-2; clone size: .; CDR3 protein: CASSPPMNTEAFF; CDR3 DNA: TGTGCCAGCAGCCCCCCGATGAACACTGAAGCTTTCTTT
J gene: TRBJ1-2; D gene: .; V gene: TRBV28; clone size: once; CDR3 protein: CASSFTVGGNYGYTF; CDR3 DNA: TGTGCCAGCAGCTTTACGGTGGGCGGGAACTATGGCTACACCTTC
J gene: TRBJ1-4; D gene: .; V gene: TRBV4-3; clone size: .; CDR3 protein: CASSQDSRDEKLFF; CDR3 DNA: TGCGCCAGCAGCCAAGATTCGAGGGATGAAAAACTGTTTTTT
J gene: TRBJ2-3; D gene: .; V gene: TRBV7-9; clone size: .; CDR3 protein: CASSLGGAVADTQYF; CDR3 DNA: TGTGCCAGCAGCTTAGGGGGGGCCGTGGCAGATACGCAGTATTTT
J gene: TRBJ1-1; D gene: .; V gene: TRBV7-9; clone size: few; CDR3 protein: CASSRDSNEAFF; CDR3 DNA: TGTGCCAGCAGCCGCGACTCGAATGAAGCTTTCTTT
J gene: TRBJ2-3; D gene: TRBD1; V gene: TRBV6-1; clone size: .; CDR3 protein: CASSERYWDSSTDTQYF; CDR3 DNA: TGTGCCAGCAGTGAAAGGTACTGGGACAGTAGCACAGATACGCAGTATTTT
J gene: TRBJ1-1; D gene: .; V gene: TRBV25-1; clone size: .; CDR3 protein: CASWGASNTEAFF; CDR3 DNA: TGTGCCAGTTGGGGGGCTTCGAACACTGAAGCTTTCTTT
J gene: TRBJ2-7; D gene: TRBD2; V gene: TRBV7-2; clone size: .; CDR3 protein: CASSSQTSGGRRQYF; CDR3 DNA: TGTGCCAGCAGCTCCCAGACTAGCGGGGGACGAAGGCAGTACTTC
J gene: TRBJ2-3; D gene: TRBD1; V gene: TRBV5-4; clone size: .; CDR3 protein: CASSFGQVGQYF; CDR3 DNA: TGTGCCAGCAGCTTCGGACAGGTGGGTCAGTATTTT
J gene: TRBJ1-2; D gene: .; V gene: TRBV15; clone size: .; CDR3 protein: CATSRVDNYGYTF; CDR3 DNA: TGTGCCACCAGCAGAGTGGACAACTATGGCTACACCTTC
J gene: TRBJ2-7; D gene: TRBD1; V gene: TRBV2; clone size: .; CDR3 protein: CASRAGTGGSYEQYF; CDR3 DNA: TGTGCCAGCAGAGCCGGGACAGGGGGTTCTTACGAGCAGTACTTC
J gene: TRBJ1-4; D gene: .; V gene: TRBV4-1; clone size: .; CDR3 protein: CASSPIIRAEKLFF; CDR3 DNA: TGCGCCAGCAGCCCGATTATAAGAGCGGAAAAACTGTTTTTT
J gene: TRBJ1-1; D gene: TRBD1; V gene: TRBV9; clone size: .; CDR3 protein: CASSAAGGASTEAFF; CDR3 DNA: TGTGCCAGCAGCGCGGCAGGGGGCGCGTCGACTGAAGCTTTCTTT
J gene: TRBJ1-1; D gene: .; V gene: TRBV4-3; clone size: medium-sized; CDR3 protein: CASSQTGNTEAFF; CDR3 DNA: TGCGCCAGCAGCCAAACAGGGAACACTGAAGCTTTCTTT
J gene: TRBJ1-5; D gene: TRBD1; V gene: TRBV7-8; clone size: .; CDR3 protein: CASSSIPGGGNQPQHF; CDR3 DNA: TGTGCCAGCAGCTCGATCCCAGGGGGTGGCAATCAGCCCCAGCATTTT
J gene: TRBJ1-1; D gene: .; V gene: TRBV5-1; clone size: .; CDR3 protein: CASSLDTGRTEAFF; CDR3 DNA: TGCGCCAGCAGCTTGGATACAGGACGTACTGAAGCTTTCTTT
J gene: TRBJ1-2; D gene: .; V gene: TRBV19; clone size: .; CDR3 protein: CASIDIRTNGYTF; CDR3 DNA: TGTGCCAGTATCGACATTCGGACCAATGGCTACACCTTC
J gene: TRBJ2-3; D gene: .; V gene: TRBV30; clone size: .; CDR3 protein: CAWSVLGLASTDTQYF; CDR3 DNA: TGTGCCTGGAGTGTACTCGGGCTAGCATCCACAGATACGCAGTATTTT
J gene: TRBJ1-1; D gene: TRBD1; V gene: TRBV7-9; clone size: .; CDR3 protein: CASSPRDSMNTEAFF; CDR3 DNA: TGTGCCAGCAGCCCGAGGGACAGTATGAACACTGAAGCTTTCTTT